These 27 T cell receptor beta chains were sequenced from one sample in a study of CD8 T cells in ankylosing spondylitis. TCRdb reanalysed the 5' RACE reads using MiXCR and keeps one entry per CDR3 protein. Of around 770,000 distinct CDR3 sequences listed, under 20% are singletons. For these TCRs, the target antigens are not known. Whole-study findings and limits: The study identified a TCR beta motif of under ten highly homologous variants that appeared characteristic of ankylosing spondylitis blood.

The sequencing input was blood, either unsorted or a sorted T cell fraction (not recorded which). These TCRs come from a male donor with ankylosing spondylitis.

The chain uses TRBV28 and TRBJ2-7; 7 bases line up with TRBD1. CDR1 and CDR2 (germline): MDHEN, SYDVKM. With 6 bases clipped from V and 3 bases from J, the junction kept 23 bases outside the gene matches. The CDR3 loop spans 19 amino acids. Here the CDR3 DNA reads TGTGCCAGCAGATCCCTCGACAGGGTTGGCGAATCTGAGATCTACGAGCAGTACTTC. It translates to CASRSLDRVGESEIYEQYF.

This clonotype was detected many times. The chain employs TRBV28 and TRBJ2-5; 8 positions match TRBD2. CDR3 size: 13 residues. The ends lost 10 bases at V and 1 base at J; junction bases unmatched: 5. The germline CDR1 and CDR2 sequences are MDHEN and SYDVKM. In DNA form, the CDR3 reads TGTGCCATAAGGAGCGGGGGCCAAGAGACCCAGTACTTC. Residues: CAIRSGGQETQYF.

This clonotype was observed many times. This rearrangement joins TRBV27 to TRBJ1-4, with D hard to call. From germline, CDR1 is MNHEY and CDR2 SMNVEV (reference sequence). V shed 3 bases and J shed 3 bases, with 8 bases lying between them. The CDR3 contains 14 residues. Here the CDR3 DNA reads TGTGCCAGCAGTTTCGGGCGCGCTAATGAAAAACTGTTTTTT. Its translation is CASSFGRANEKLFF.

This clonotype has a handful of counts. In nucleotides, the CDR3 is TGCAGTGCTACTAGCGTCAGGGGGGAGACCCAGTACTTC. Protein product: CSATSVRGETQYF. The gene calls are TRBV20-1 and TRBJ2-5; a possible D gene is TRBD1 (7 bases). The germline gives CDR1 DFQATT, CDR2 SNEGSKA (reference sequence). The CDR3 runs to 13 residues. Trimming stripped 4 bases from V and 5 bases from J, with 14 bases between.

The rearrangement links TRBV10-3 to TRBJ2-7, with 9 bases lining up with TRBD1. The CDR3 consists of 13 residues. V gave up 7 bases and J gave up 6 bases; unmatched junction bases: 7. CDR1 is ENHRY, CDR2 SYGVKD, per germline. For the CDR3, the DNA is TGTGCCATCAACGGGACAGGGCTCCCCGAGCAGTACTTC. This encodes CAINGTGLPEQYF.

The chain has TRBV30 and TRBJ1-5; TRBD1 matches 11 bases. The CDR3 extends over 15 amino acids. V gave up 4 bases and J gave up 7 bases; unmatched junction bases: 9. CDR1 GTSNPN and CDR2 SVGIG come from the germline V gene (reference sequence). The CDR3 DNA is TGTGCCTGGAACCCCGGGACAGGGGGAAGGCAGCCCCAGCATTTT. It encodes CAWNPGTGGRQPQHF.

V gene TRBV12-3 or TRBV12-4 combines with J gene TRBJ2-1; 8 bases fit TRBD1. This CDR3 contains 17 residues. After removal of 4 bases from V and 4 bases from J, the junction contained 12 bases not matched to a gene. Here the CDR3 DNA reads TGTGCCAGCAGTTCCCTCTCACCGGGACAGGAGTACAATGAGCAGTTCTTC. The encoded protein is CASSSLSPGQEYNEQFF.

The V gene is TRBV29-1, the J gene TRBJ2-7; D uncertain. V lost 2 bases and J 4 bases, leaving 12 bases between the germline ends. The CDR3 sequence is 13 residues long. Germline CDR1 and CDR2: SQVTM and ANQGSEA. CDR3 DNA: TGCAGCGTTGAAATTGTGGGGAAGTACGAGCAGTACTTC. It is translated as CSVEIVGKYEQYF.

This clonotype has a handful of counts. CDR3 DNA: TGCGCCAGCAGCTTGGATGGACAGCCGACGAGTAACTATGGCTACACCTTC. This codes for CASSLDGQPTSNYGYTF. V is TRBV5-1 and J is TRBJ1-2; perhaps TRBD1 as D (6 bases). Germline V gives CDR1 SGHRS, CDR2 YFSETQ. CDR3 length: 17 residues. V was clipped by 0 bases and J by 1 base, with 16 bases between them.

In this sample, this clonotype turned up a few times. This chain uses TRBV5-1 with TRBJ2-1; 9 positions agree with TRBD2. CDR1 and CDR2 (germline): SGHRS, YFSETQ. The V and J ends lost 1 base and 4 bases, in that order; junction bases with no gene match: 12. The CDR3 spans 18 residues. CDR3 sequence: CASSLLSAGGPVYNEQFF. DNA of the CDR3: TGCGCCAGCAGCTTGCTTTCTGCGGGAGGGCCGGTTTACAATGAGCAGTTCTTC.

This clonotype was seen a few times. V gene TRBV7-2 combines with J gene TRBJ1-1, with TRBD1 matching 10 bases. Losses at the gene ends were 5 bases for V and 11 bases for J; bases not matched to a gene: 5. This CDR3 is built from 12 residues. Germline V gives CDR1 SGHTA, CDR2 FQGNSA. The CDR3, as DNA: TGTGCCAGCAGCCCCCGACAGGGGGCGGCTTTCTTT. Translated: CASSPRQGAAFF. Using reference TRBV7-2 and TRBJ1-1 for the parts outside the CDR3, the full variable domain is GAGVSQSPSNKVTEKGKDVELRCDPISGHTALYWYRQSLGQGLEFLIYFQGNSAPDKSGLPSDRFSAERTGGSVSTLTIQRTQQEDSAVYLCASSPRQGAAFFGQGTRLTVV.

This clonotype was detected a few times. The chain couples TRBV29-1 to TRBJ2-7, with 7 bases identical to TRBD2. CDR1 is SQVTM and CDR2 is ANQGSEA in the germline V gene. The CDR3 sequence is 14 residues long. The trim removed 2 bases at V and 4 bases at J, leaving 8 bases unmatched. The CDR3 here is CSVEKGSSGYEQYF. The CDR3 bases are TGCAGCGTTGAAAAGGGGAGTAGCGGGTACGAGCAGTACTTC.

V gene TRBV10-2 combines with J gene TRBJ1-6, with D perhaps matching TRBD1 (6 bases). Looked up from germline, CDR1 is WSHSY and CDR2 is SAAADI. The CDR3 is made up of 13 amino acids. V was shortened by 9 bases and J by 5 bases, with 11 bases between the two germline ends. The CDR3 DNA follows: TGCGCCAGTAGGAGGGGGGATAATTCACCCCTCCACTTT. Amino acids: CASRRGDNSPLHF.

The table lists this clonotype with a few counts. The chain couples TRBV29-1 to TRBJ1-2; D remains ambiguous. Germline V CDR1 and CDR2: SQVTM, ANQGSEA. The CDR3 is 14 amino acids. The ends were cut back, 6 bases at V and 2 bases at J, with 16 bases in the middle. The DNA of the CDR3 is TGCAGCGTAGTCGATCCCGACAACAACTATGGCTACACCTTC. This gives the protein CSVVDPDNNYGYTF.

This clonotype was detected only a few times. The chain employs TRBV20-1 and TRBJ2-3, with no clear D. CDR3 length equals 14 residues. The germline V gene encodes CDR1 DFQATT and CDR2 SNEGSKA (reference sequence). V lost 3 bases, J lost 2 bases, and 12 bases lay in between. The CDR3 spells CSARDGLATDTQYF. The CDR3 coding sequence is TGCAGTGCTAGGGACGGCCTGGCCACAGATACGCAGTATTTT.

This clonotype has only one observation. This chain joins TRBV19 and TRBJ2-5, with 7 bases fitting TRBD2. Unmatched junction bases numbered 10, after V lost 5 bases and J lost 4 bases. CDR1 LNHDA and CDR2 SQIVND come from the germline V gene (reference sequence). The CDR3 is made up of 15 amino acids. CDR3 bases: TGTGCCAGTAGTCCCAGGGACTACCGGGGAGAGACCCAGTACTTC. Protein: CASSPRDYRGETQYF.

This rearrangement joins TRBV4-3 to TRBJ1-6, with D possibly TRBD1 on 5 matching bases. Germline V lookup: CDR1 LGHNA, CDR2 YSLEER. The CDR3 is 13 amino acids. Trimming shortened V by 4 bases and J by 10 bases, and 11 bases separated the two germline ends. The CDR3 here is CASSPRRTSPLHF. DNA of the CDR3: TGCGCCAGCAGCCCTCGACGGACATCACCCCTCCACTTT.

This clonotype appeared a few times. This rearrangement joins TRBV20-1 to TRBJ2-7, with D unresolved. The germline gives CDR1 DFQATT, CDR2 SNEGSKA (reference sequence). With 5 bases removed from V and 3 bases from J, the gap between germline ends came to 5 bases. This CDR3 region has 10 residues. The CDR3 DNA follows: TGCAGTGCTGACGGCTACGAGCAGTACTTC. As protein: CSADGYEQYF.

The chain carries TRBV20-1 and TRBJ2-1; 8 bases are a match to TRBD2. After removal of 6 bases from V and 3 bases from J, the junction contained 10 bases not matched to a gene. Germline lookup yields CDR1 DFQATT and CDR2 SNEGSKA (reference sequence). The CDR3 is made up of 15 amino acids. As DNA, the CDR3 is TGCAGTGCACCCTCAATAGCGGGAAGCTACAATGAGCAGTTCTTC. This sequence encodes CSAPSIAGSYNEQFF.

The gene calls are TRBV7-9 and TRBJ2-5, with no clear D. The CDR3 has 12 amino acids. Trimming took off 10 bases at V and 4 bases at J, with 13 bases between the two ends. Germline lookup yields CDR1 SEHNR and CDR2 FQNEAQ (reference sequence). CDR3 in amino acids: CATGRNSETQYF. DNA for the CDR3: TGTGCCACCGGCCGTAATTCAGAGACCCAGTACTTC.

This rearrangement joins TRBV4-1 to TRBJ2-7, with 10 bases aligning to TRBD2. The germline V gene encodes CDR1 MGHRA and CDR2 YSYEKL. The V gene end was trimmed by 4 bases and the J gene end by 1 base; junction bases not matched to a gene: 13. This CDR3 region has 18 residues. CDR3 protein: CASSPQSSGRSRSYEQYF. The DNA for the CDR3 is TGCGCCAGCAGCCCCCAGAGTAGCGGGAGGTCCAGGTCCTACGAGCAGTACTTC.

This clonotype showed up just a few times. The rearrangement joins TRBV24-1 to TRBJ1-1; D may be TRBD1 (6 bases). This CDR3 has 14 residues. Per the germline V gene, CDR1 is KGHDR and CDR2 is SFDVKD. The V gene lost 7 bases and the J gene lost 4 bases, with 15 bases spanning the gap. The CDR3 protein is CATRTGPLSTEAFF. The CDR3, as DNA: TGTGCCACCAGGACAGGCCCTTTGAGCACTGAAGCTTTCTTT.

This clonotype turned up a few times. This chain joins TRBV28 and TRBJ2-3, with 10 bases fitting TRBD2. Trimming cost V 4 bases and J 6 bases; bases outside gene matches: 10. CDR1 is MDHEN, CDR2 SYDVKM, per germline. The CDR3 sequence is 16 residues long. CDR3 amino acids: CASSSASGRAGDTQYF. DNA for the CDR3: TGTGCCAGCAGTTCCGCGAGCGGGAGGGCCGGGGATACGCAGTATTTT. The complete variable domain, with remaining parts taken from reference TRBV28 and TRBJ2-3, reads DVKVTQSSRYLVKRTGEKVFLECVQDMDHENMFWYRQDPGLGLRLIYFSYDVKMKEKGDIPEGYSVSREKKERFSLILESASTNQTSMYLCASSSASGRAGDTQYFGPGTRLTVL.

This clonotype turned up a few times. The chain joins TRBV14 to TRBJ2-5, with 8 bases that match TRBD1. Germline lookup yields CDR1 SGHDN and CDR2 FVKESK. This CDR3 is 17 amino acids long. V lost 0 bases, J lost 5 bases, and 11 bases stayed unmatched. In DNA, the CDR3 is TGTGCCAGCAGCCAAGACAACGGGGCAGGGGGCTTTGAGACCCAGTACTTC. Translated: CASSQDNGAGGFETQYF.

The sample holds a few counts of this clonotype. The gene calls are TRBV27 and TRBJ1-5, with D possibly TRBD1 on 5 matching bases. From germline, CDR1 is MNHEY and CDR2 SMNVEV (reference sequence). The CDR3 has 14 amino acids. Trimming pared 6 bases from V and 5 bases from J, leaving 14 bases between. CDR3 residues: CASSQAGGYQPQHF. CDR3 sequence (DNA): TGTGCCAGCAGCCAAGCGGGGGGGTATCAGCCCCAGCATTTT.

This clonotype has more than one count but fewer than ten. The chain links TRBV7-9 to TRBJ2-2, with D possibly matching TRBD2 (6 bases). The CDR3 is 15 residues long. Trimming pared 5 bases from V and 2 bases from J, leaving 12 bases between. Germline lookup yields CDR1 SEHNR and CDR2 FQNEAQ (reference sequence). Here the CDR3 reads CASSLGAGNTGELFF. The CDR3 coding sequence is TGTGCCAGCAGCCTTGGGGCGGGAAACACCGGGGAGCTGTTTTTT.

This clonotype was counted at least ten times. The chain carries TRBV5-1 and TRBJ1-3; possible D gene TRBD1, 6 bases. The germline V and J ends were trimmed by 8 bases and 0 bases, with 15 bases remaining between them. The CDR3 length is 15 residues. The germline gives CDR1 SGHRS, CDR2 YFSETQ. In DNA, the CDR3 is TGCGCCAGTCACCAACACAGGGACTCTGGAAACACCATATATTTT. It yields the protein CASHQHRDSGNTIYF.